The 28 T cell receptor beta chains below all came from one sample that was sequenced in a study of PD-1 blockade in mismatch repair-deficient tumors. Data came from immunoSEQ multiplex PCR; TCRdb stores just in-frame clones and leaves some out. This sample has some 110,000 clones; around 80% occur once, and the top ten carry 4.7%. Sample: peripheral blood, taken 60 weeks after starting pembrolizumab. All receptors derive from an adult with mismatch repair-deficient cancer.

The chain recombines TRBV6-4 with TRBJ2-3; D is unresolved. V was shortened by 3 bases and J by 1 base, with 14 bases between the two germline ends. The CDR3 runs to 16 residues. Germline V gives CDR1 MRHNA, CDR2 SNTAGT. CDR3 DNA sequence: TGTGCCAGCAGTGATTTGAGCCGAGGAGGCACAGATACGCAGTATTTT. It translates to CASSDLSRGGTDTQYF.

CDR3 bases: TGCGCCAGCAGTCAATCGGGGGAGGCTATTTCCTACTACGAGCAGTACTTC. The encoded protein is CASSQSGEAISYYEQYF. The chain is built from TRBV23-1 and TRBJ2-7; D may be TRBD2 (6 bases). TRBV23-1 is marked as an open reading frame, function uncertain. V was trimmed by 0 bases and J by 3 bases, leaving 18 bases between them. The CDR3 covers 17 residues.

As to this clone: The sample contains more than one DNA sequence encoding this CDR3. The rearrangement uses TRBV6-5 and TRBJ1-1, with D unresolved. Germline V lookup: CDR1 MNHEY, CDR2 SVGAGI. CDR3 length: 13 amino acids. V shed 6 bases and J shed 1 base, with 9 bases lying between them. Here the CDR3 DNA reads TGTGCCAGCAGCCGTACAGAGAACACTGAAGCTTTCTTT. This gives the protein CASSRTENTEAFF.

This chain uses TRBV5-8 with TRBJ2-6; D is undetermined. The germline V gene has CDR1 SGHTS and CDR2 YDEGEE. This CDR3 region has 14 residues. V shed 1 base and J shed 4 bases, with 6 bases lying between them. The CDR3 nucleotides are TGTGCCAGCAGCTTGCCAAGAGGGGCCAACGTCCTGACTTTC. It encodes CASSLPRGANVLTF.

The CDR3 loop reads CAWSVGDNQPQHF. As DNA, the CDR3 is TGTGCCTGGAGCGTCGGGGACAATCAGCCCCAGCATTTT. The J gene is TRBJ1-5, the V gene TRBV30; D call uncertain. The CDR3 is 13 amino acids. V lost 3 bases and J lost 3, with 9 bases in between. Germline V gene data show CDR1 as GTSNPN and CDR2 as SVGIG (reference sequence).

V usage is TRBV9 and J usage is TRBJ1-3; no firm D call. The CDR3 length is 13 residues. The germline V gene has CDR1 SGDLS and CDR2 YYNGEE. V was trimmed by 0 bases and J by 7 bases, leaving 8 bases between them. CDR3 in amino acids: CASSVDAWNTIYF. The CDR3 DNA reads as TGTGCCAGCAGCGTAGACGCATGGAACACCATATATTTT.

In regard to this clone: Other nucleotide sequences in the sample specify the same CDR3. The chain has TRBV6-5 and TRBJ2-1, with 8 bases that match TRBD2. This CDR3 is built from 16 residues. CDR1 MNHEY and CDR2 SVGAGI come from the germline V gene. Trimming cost V 0 bases and J 7 bases; bases outside gene matches: 8. The CDR3 bases are TGTGCCAGCAGTTACTCGTCGAGCGGGAGAAGGAATGAGCAGTTCTTC. It translates to CASSYSSSGRRNEQFF.

The chain employs TRBV28 and TRBJ1-3, with 10 positions matching TRBD1. The CDR3 is 16 residues long. The junction had 5 bases not matched to a gene; V was cut back by 5 bases and J by 1 base. CDR1 is MDHEN and CDR2 is SYDVKM in the germline V gene. The CDR3 DNA reads TGTGCCAGCAGTACACCGGGACAGGGGTCTGGAAACACCATATATTTT. It specifies CASSTPGQGSGNTIYF. Full variable domain (rest looked up from reference TRBV28 and TRBJ1-3): DVKVTQSSRYLVKRTGEKVFLECVQDMDHENMFWYRQDPGLGLRLIYFSYDVKMKEKGDIPEGYSVSREKKERFSLILESASTNQTSMYLCASSTPGQGSGNTIYFGEGSWLTVV.

J is TRBJ1-1 and V is TRBV4-1, with D maybe TRBD1 (6 bases). The CDR3 has 14 residues. V shed 0 bases and J shed 6 bases, with 11 bases lying between them. Germline V gene lookup returns CDR1 MGHRA and CDR2 YSYEKL. CDR3 in amino acids: CASSQDSTGSEAFF. The DNA for the CDR3 is TGCGCCAGCAGCCAAGATTCCACAGGGTCTGAAGCTTTCTTT.

The gene calls are TRBV6-5 and TRBJ2-5; TRBD1 might be the D (6 bases). Germline loops: CDR1 MNHEY, CDR2 SVGAGI. The length of the CDR3 is 15 residues. The V end was cut by 2 bases, the J end by 2 bases, with 12 bases between. The CDR3 loop is CASSYGRGWQETQYF. The CDR3 DNA follows: TGTGCCAGCAGTTACGGCAGGGGCTGGCAAGAGACCCAGTACTTC.

The chain joins TRBV4-1 to TRBJ2-7; 10 bases align to TRBD2. The CDR3 sequence is 16 residues long. CDR1 MGHRA and CDR2 YSYEKL come from the germline V gene. The V gene end was trimmed by 0 bases and the J gene end by 3 bases; junction bases not matched to a gene: 5. CDR3 sequence (DNA): TGCGCCAGCAGCCAAGACCCTAGCGGGAGTATCTACGAGCAGTACTTC. Translation gives CASSQDPSGSIYEQYF.

The V gene is TRBV6-1, the J gene TRBJ2-1; 7 nucleotides match TRBD1. Trimming removed 4 bases from V and 8 bases from J; junction bases left unmatched: 8. The germline V gene encodes CDR1 MNHNS and CDR2 SASEGT. The CDR3 extends over 14 amino acids. In DNA form, the CDR3 reads TGTGCCAGCAGTGTTTCAGGGGGTAAGGATGAGCAGTTCTTC. Residues: CASSVSGGKDEQFF.

This chain joins TRBV5-1 and TRBJ2-3; maybe TRBD1 (6 bases). Deletions cut 7 bases from V and 2 bases from J, with 17 bases between. The germline V gene has CDR1 SGHRS and CDR2 YFSETQ. This CDR3 comprises 15 residues. The CDR3 DNA sequence: TGCGCCAGCTTAAGGGGGATTCCGTTCACAGATACGCAGTATTTT. Translation: CASLRGIPFTDTQYF.

The rearrangement joins TRBV29-1 to TRBJ2-1, with D uncertain. The CDR3 has 11 residues. The V end lost 3 bases, the J end lost 3 bases, and 3 bases lay between the germline ends. Germline V gene lookup returns CDR1 SQVTM and CDR2 ANQGSEA. The CDR3 is CSVDGYNEQFF. In DNA, the CDR3 is TGCAGCGTTGATGGCTACAATGAGCAGTTCTTC.

The J gene is TRBJ1-1, the V gene TRBV7-3, with D tentatively TRBD1 (5 bases). In germline, CDR1 is SGHTA, CDR2 FQGTGA. Trimming cost V 2 bases and J 1 base, with 8 bases left between them. This CDR3 spans 14 amino acids. CDR3 in amino acids: CASSLDSQNTEAFF. The CDR3 DNA sequence: TGTGCCAGCAGCTTAGACAGTCAGAACACTGAAGCTTTCTTT.

V and J are TRBV29-1 and TRBJ1-1, with D tentatively TRBD1 (6 bases). Germline V CDR1 and CDR2: SQVTM, ANQGSEA. CDR3 length: 13 residues. Trimming shortened V by 6 bases and J by 0 bases, and 11 bases separated the two germline ends. CDR3 nucleotides: TGCAGCGTCCGGGGGCCCATGAACACTGAAGCTTTCTTT. Translating it yields CSVRGPMNTEAFF.

The J gene is TRBJ1-2, the V gene TRBV16; tentatively, D is TRBD1 (6 bases). Between the trimmed V and J ends, which lost 0 bases and 6 bases, there was a span of 17 bases. The CDR3 is 16 residues long. In germline, CDR1 is KGHSY, CDR2 FQNENV. CDR3 residues: CASSQSSGGGFDGYTF. CDR3 nucleotide sequence: TGTGCCAGCAGCCAATCATCGGGGGGCGGGTTCGATGGCTACACCTTC.

This sequence joins TRBV2 and TRBJ1-5; no clear D gene. Trimming took off 4 bases at V and 5 bases at J, with 15 bases between the two ends. The CDR3 is 15 residues long. Germline loops: CDR1 SNHLY, CDR2 FYNNEI. CDR3 bases: TGTGCCAGCAGTGGTATGGGTTTAACTCATCAGCCCCAGCATTTT. Translation gives CASSGMGLTHQPQHF.

The chain has TRBV27 and TRBJ2-1; D tentatively fits TRBD1 or TRBD2 (5 bases each). CDR3 length equals 18 residues. Looked up from germline, CDR1 is MNHEY and CDR2 is SMNVEV (reference sequence). Trimming took 6 bases from V and 0 from J, leaving 21 bases between them. Written as DNA, the CDR3 is TGTGCCAGCAGACAACGGGACGGAACCCTTAGCTCCTACAATGAGCAGTTCTTC. This translates into CASRQRDGTLSSYNEQFF.

The chain employs TRBV19 and TRBJ2-3, with D uncertain. This CDR3 is 15 amino acids long. CDR1 and CDR2 (germline): LNHDA, SQIVND (reference sequence). Trimming shortened V by 0 bases and J by 0 bases, and 7 bases separated the two germline ends. The CDR3 loop is CASSIDDWSTDTQYF. CDR3 DNA: TGTGCCAGTAGTATAGATGACTGGAGCACAGATACGCAGTATTTT.

V and J are TRBV5-6 and TRBJ2-5, with D unresolved. V lost 0 bases and J lost 4, with 4 bases in between. Germline V CDR1 and CDR2: SGHDT, YYEEEE. The CDR3 covers 12 residues. The CDR3 region is CASSLESETQYF. The CDR3 DNA reads TGTGCCAGCAGCTTGGAGTCAGAGACCCAGTACTTC.

The gene calls are TRBV11-3 and TRBJ2-5; TRBD2 matches at 7 bases. CDR1 is SGHNT and CDR2 is YENEEA in the germline V gene. The V gene end was trimmed by 5 bases and the J gene end by 1 base; junction bases not matched to a gene: 7. This CDR3 has 15 amino acids. The CDR3 nucleotides read TGTGCCAGCAGCAACCGAGCGGGACCCCAAGAGACCCAGTACTTC. This translates into CASSNRAGPQETQYF.

This clone has just a few counts. This sequence joins TRBV6-5 and TRBJ2-7; TRBD2 matches 10 bases. This CDR3 comprises 14 residues. The germline gives CDR1 MNHEY, CDR2 SVGAGI. Trimming at V came to 6 bases and at J to 1 base, leaving 3 bases not matched to a gene. CDR3 residues: CASRSLAGSYEQYF. In nucleotides, the CDR3 is TGTGCCAGCAGATCACTAGCGGGATCCTACGAGCAGTACTTC.

V usage is TRBV5-6 and J usage is TRBJ2-7; D is unresolved. The CDR3 totals 14 residues. Trimming took 3 bases from V and 9 from J, leaving 19 bases between them. CDR1 SGHDT and CDR2 YYEEEE come from the germline V gene. The CDR3 reads CASSSVLGVVGQYF. CDR3 bases: TGTGCCAGCAGCTCGGTTTTAGGAGTGGTTGGGCAGTACTTC.

Here the CDR3 DNA reads TGTGCCAGCTCAAGTAGCGGGATATTGGCACGGGATACGCAGTATTTT. Translation gives CASSSSGILARDTQYF. This chain joins TRBV18 and TRBJ2-3; TRBD2 matches at 8 bases. In germline, CDR1 is KGHSH, CDR2 LQKENI. The J segment lost 6 bases and the V segment lost 5 bases, leaving 13 bases of the junction unmatched. CDR3 size: 16 residues.

For the CDR3, the DNA is TGCGCCAGCAGCTCCGCCAGAGGGTTCTCCTACAATGAGCAGTTCTTC. This codes for CASSSARGFSYNEQFF. The V gene is TRBV5-1, the J gene TRBJ2-1, with D perhaps matching TRBD2 (5 bases). CDR1 and CDR2 (germline): SGHRS, YFSETQ. Trimming left V 3 bases short and J 0 bases short, with 13 bases between. This CDR3 is 16 amino acids long.

J is TRBJ2-7 and V is TRBV5-1; maybe TRBD2 (5 bases). CDR3 length: 13 amino acids. V lost 5 bases, J lost 4 bases, and 13 bases lay in between. From germline, CDR1 is SGHRS and CDR2 YFSETQ. In DNA, the CDR3 is TGCGCCAGCAGACTGGGAAGCGGTTACGAGCAGTACTTC. Translated: CASRLGSGYEQYF. Based on the CDR3 plus reference TRBV5-1 and TRBJ2-7, the full variable domain is KAGVTQTPRYLIKTRGQQVTLSCSPISGHRSVSWYQQTPGQGLQFLFEYFSETQRNKGNFPGRFSGRQFSNSRSEMNVSTLELGDSALYLCASRLGSGYEQYFGPGTRLTVT.

The genes are TRBV2 and TRBJ2-7; TRBD2 might be the D (5 bases). This CDR3 has 11 amino acids. Deletions cut 4 bases from V and 6 bases from J, with 7 bases between. Per the germline V gene, CDR1 is SNHLY and CDR2 is FYNNEI. CDR3 bases: TGTGCCAGCAGTGTGCGGGTCGAGCAGTACTTC. It codes for CASSVRVEQYF.